The 17 T cell receptor beta chains below were found in one sample sequenced in a study of T cells after yellow fever vaccination. TCRdb reprocessed the 5' RACE reads with MiXCR, giving one entry per CDR3 protein. The table lists some 670,000 distinct CDR3 sequences, 9% to 15% of them singletons, with under 15% in the top ten. The material was PBMCs, obtained on the day of the yellow fever booster vaccination. The source of these receptors is a man younger than 40 who received the YFV17D yellow fever vaccine.

This clonotype was observed a handful of times. The V call is TRBV4-2, the J call TRBJ2-3; TRBD2 might be the D (6 bases). Germline V gene lookup returns CDR1 LGHNA and CDR2 YNFKEQ. Trimming pared 0 bases from V and 6 bases from J, leaving 31 bases between. The CDR3 is made up of 21 amino acids. The DNA for the CDR3 is TGTGCCAGCAGCCAAGAGGGTCCCCGGAAGACGGGAGCACTCAAGGGGGATACGCAGTATTTT. This encodes CASSQEGPRKTGALKGDTQYF.

The chain combines TRBV28 with TRBJ1-4; possible D gene TRBD1, 6 bases. V shed 1 base and J shed 11 bases, with 8 bases lying between them. The CDR3 consists of 12 residues. Germline V gene data show CDR1 as MDHEN and CDR2 as SYDVKM. The CDR3 protein is CASSLSTGKLFF. The CDR3 DNA reads as TGTGCCAGCAGTTTATCGACAGGCAAACTGTTTTTT.

The rearrangement joins TRBV4-3 to TRBJ2-7; 10 nucleotides align to TRBD2. The V gene's germline CDR1 is LGHNA and CDR2 YSLEER. The length of the CDR3 is 16 residues. Trimming at V came to 0 bases and at J to 2 bases, leaving 4 bases not matched to a gene. CDR3 bases: TGCGCCAGCAGCCAAGATTATAGCGGGAGGCCCTACGAGCAGTACTTC. Amino acids: CASSQDYSGRPYEQYF.

V is TRBV20-1 and J is TRBJ2-5; D tentatively fits TRBD1 or TRBD2 (5 bases each). This CDR3 comprises 13 residues. Between the trimmed V and J ends, which lost 6 bases and 4 bases, there was a span of 15 bases. Germline CDR1 and CDR2: DFQATT and SNEGSKA (reference sequence). The CDR3 here is CSAHEGSGETQYF. The CDR3 DNA sequence: TGCAGTGCCCACGAGGGGTCGGGAGAGACCCAGTACTTC.

This clonotype has more than one count but fewer than ten. The V call is TRBV7-2, the J call TRBJ1-1; TRBD1 matches at 7 bases. Per germline, CDR1 SGHTA and CDR2 FQGNSA. This CDR3 is built from 15 residues. Trimming at V came to 8 bases and at J to 0 bases, leaving 9 bases not matched to a gene. The CDR3 loop is CASQLRGQVNTEAFF. Here the CDR3 DNA reads TGTGCCAGCCAGCTTAGAGGACAGGTGAACACTGAAGCTTTCTTT.

This chain links TRBV12-3 or TRBV12-4 with TRBJ2-5; D is undetermined. The CDR3 runs 15 residues. The V end was cut by 1 base, the J end by 1 base, with 10 bases between. This chain's CDR3 is CASSLGGRAQETQYF. The CDR3 DNA follows: TGTGCCAGCAGTTTAGGAGGCCGGGCCCAAGAGACCCAGTACTTC.

The rearrangement joins TRBV7-2 to TRBJ2-5; possible D gene TRBD2, 5 bases. The CDR3 spans 14 residues. The germline CDR1 and CDR2 sequences are SGHTA and FQGNSA. V lost 4 bases, J lost 4 bases, and 13 bases lay in between. The CDR3 DNA is TGTGCCAGCAGCTCCCGTCGCGGGTCAGAGACCCAGTACTTC. Translating it yields CASSSRRGSETQYF.

This chain joins TRBV25-1 and TRBJ2-7, with 9 bases aligning to TRBD1. The J segment lost 4 bases and the V segment lost 3 bases, leaving 7 bases of the junction unmatched. Germline CDR1 is MGHDK and CDR2 is SYGVNS. The CDR3 is 15 residues long. CDR3 region: CASSDTSGTGYEQYF. The CDR3 nucleotides read TGTGCCAGCAGTGATACTTCCGGGACAGGGTACGAGCAGTACTTC.

The rearrangement links TRBV4-3 to TRBJ2-4; no reliable D call. The ends were cut back, 0 bases at V and 13 bases at J, with 16 bases in the middle. The CDR3 extends over 14 amino acids. Germline CDR1 and CDR2: LGHNA and YSLEER. In nucleotides, the CDR3 is TGCGCCAGCAGCCAAGATTCGGCCGCATGGATACAGTACTTC. Translation gives CASSQDSAAWIQYF.

V and J are TRBV28 and TRBJ1-2; no clear D gene. This CDR3 contains 17 residues. V was shortened by 4 bases and J by 4 bases, with 22 bases between the two germline ends. The V gene's germline CDR1 is MDHEN and CDR2 SYDVKM. The CDR3 DNA sequence: TGTGCCAGCAGTTCCCCCACTGGTGGGCAGAAATCCTATGGCTACACCTTC. It yields the protein CASSSPTGGQKSYGYTF.

The chain employs TRBV20-1 and TRBJ1-2; D not resolved. V was pared by 5 bases and J by 4 bases, with 14 bases between. Germline V lookup: CDR1 DFQATT, CDR2 SNEGSKA (reference sequence). The CDR3 is 13 residues long. CDR3 bases: TGCAGTGCTCCTTGGGCTTCGGCCTATGGCTACACCTTC. Its protein is CSAPWASAYGYTF.

This clonotype was seen a handful of times. The chain recombines TRBV5-1 with TRBJ2-7; 9 bases map to TRBD2. Germline V lookup: CDR1 SGHRS, CDR2 YFSETQ. The CDR3 totals 15 residues. V shed 4 bases and J 4 bases; nucleotides not matched to a gene: 9. The CDR3 sequence is CASSIPAGGPYEQYF. The DNA for the CDR3 is TGCGCCAGCAGCATTCCGGCGGGAGGGCCTTACGAGCAGTACTTC.

The chain is built from TRBV7-9 and TRBJ2-1; D may correspond to TRBD1 or TRBD2 (5 bases each). V was trimmed by 5 bases and J by 10 bases, leaving 24 bases between them. Per germline, CDR1 SEHNR and CDR2 FQNEAQ (reference sequence). The CDR3 runs 16 residues. In DNA form, the CDR3 reads TGTGCCAGCAGCCCGTTGGGTGCGTCGTGGGGGAACGAGCAGTTCTTC. It translates to CASSPLGASWGNEQFF.

Only a few counts were recorded for this clonotype. V gene TRBV10-3 combines with J gene TRBJ2-7; D unclear. The V end was cut by 7 bases, the J end by 7 bases, with 8 bases between. Per germline, CDR1 ENHRY and CDR2 SYGVKD. The CDR3 runs 10 residues. CDR3 coding DNA: TGTGCCATCACCGCGGAAGAGCAGTACTTC. Amino acids: CAITAEEQYF.

This clonotype has ten or more counts. The rearrangement links TRBV5-1 to TRBJ1-1; D is perhaps TRBD1 (5 bases). V gave up 2 bases and J gave up 1 base, with 21 bases separating them. The CDR3 extends over 18 amino acids. The germline V gene has CDR1 SGHRS and CDR2 YFSETQ. This CDR3 reads CASSFEMGQGGGNTEAFF. The CDR3 DNA follows: TGCGCCAGCAGCTTTGAAATGGGGCAGGGCGGAGGGAACACTGAAGCTTTCTTT.

This clonotype showed up many times. CDR3 sequence: CSAMNSGSPYNEQFF. Here the CDR3 DNA reads TGCAGTGCTATGAATAGCGGGAGTCCCTACAATGAGCAGTTCTTC. The V gene is TRBV20-1, the J gene TRBJ2-1; 9 nucleotides agree with TRBD2. There are 15 residues in the CDR3. V shed 4 bases and J 2 bases; nucleotides not matched to a gene: 6. In germline, CDR1 is DFQATT, CDR2 SNEGSKA (reference sequence).

This chain uses TRBV6-2 or TRBV6-3 with TRBJ2-4; 7 bases are shared with TRBD2. V lost 2 bases, J lost 6 bases, and 7 bases stayed unmatched. The CDR3 is 15 amino acids. The germline V gene encodes CDR1 MNHEY and CDR2 SVGEGT. DNA for the CDR3: TGTGCCAGCAGTTACAACGCGGGGAGGGGAAACATTCAGTACTTC. It specifies CASSYNAGRGNIQYF.